This T cell receptor beta chain was sequenced in a study of OX40 agonist ivuxolimab in advanced cancers. Study information: Prior checkpoint blockade (anti-PD-1, anti-PD-L1 or anti-CTLA-4) was permitted; 40% had it.

Autoimmune disease history or systemic immunosuppression barred patients. V lost 4 bases and J lost 0; bases outside the gene matches: 3. The CDR3 has 15 amino acids. Germline assignment: CDR1 SGHNT and CDR2 YYREEE (reference sequence). The repertoire was sequenced with immunoSEQ multiplex PCR; TCRdb's copy has only in-frame clones and lacks some. The data contain 70,000 to 95,000 clones, less than 90% of them singletons. For this clone: Its antigen is unidentified.

Study results and limitations: Clonal expansion from baseline to week 6 occurred in both CD4+ and CD8+ T cells. Low levels of normalized T-cell clonal expansion also appeared in some nonresponders.

Here the sequenced sample was CD4+ or CD8+ T cells sorted from blood, taken in a trial of the OX40 agonist ivuxolimab. This chain uses TRBV5-4 with TRBJ1-3; 8 nucleotides align to TRBD1. The sequence was collected from an adult with an advanced solid tumor such as melanoma, head and neck, liver or kidney cancer. CDR3 in DNA: TGTGCCAGCAGCACAGGGGGGGACTCTGGAAACACCATATATTTT. Translating gives CASSTGGDSGNTIYF.